Below are 30 T cell receptor beta chains sequenced from a single sample in a study of shared clonotypes between healthy human individuals. TCRdb's table, derived via immunoSEQ multiplex PCR, lists solely in-frame clones and lacks some. The sample comprises approximately 640,000 clones, 60% to 80% of which are singletons, and approximately 2% rests with the top ten. Sequencing was done on a sample of memory CD4+ T cells sorted from blood. Subset described: CD45RA-negative fraction. These receptors came from a woman under 40 in good health.

This clone was seen more than once but under ten times. This sequence joins TRBV7-9 and TRBJ1-1, with D unclear. The CDR3 runs to 14 residues. V was trimmed by 1 base and J by 1 base, leaving 7 bases between them. Germline V CDR1 and CDR2: SEHNR, FQNEAQ (reference sequence). CDR3 in amino acids: CASSLGNENTEAFF. The CDR3, as DNA: TGTGCCAGCAGCTTAGGGAACGAGAACACTGAAGCTTTCTTT.

This chain connects TRBV18 to TRBJ1-5, with D possibly being TRBD1 (5 bases). V was cut by 1 base and J by 1 base, with 8 bases left in between. Per the germline V gene, CDR1 is KGHSH and CDR2 is LQKENI. The length of the CDR3 is 15 residues. DNA of the CDR3: TGTGCCAGCTCACCACAGGGGAGCAGCAATCAGCCCCAGCATTTT. Its protein is CASSPQGSSNQPQHF. The whole variable domain, remainder taken from reference TRBV18 and TRBJ1-5, is NAGVMQNPRHLVRRRGQEARLRCSPMKGHSHVYWYRQLPEEGLKFMVYLQKENIIDESGMPKERFSAEFPKEGPSILRIQQVVRGDSAAYFCASSPQGSSNQPQHFGDGTRLSIL.

This clone came up once. The V call is TRBV6-1, the J call TRBJ2-7, with TRBD1 identical over 12 bases. The CDR3 has 14 residues. Trimming at V came to 7 bases and at J to 4 bases, leaving 5 bases not matched to a gene. The germline gives CDR1 MNHNS, CDR2 SASEGT. The CDR3, as DNA: TGTGCCAGCAAACAGGGACAGGGGGCTTACGAGCAGTACTTC. Translating it yields CASKQGQGAYEQYF.

The J gene is TRBJ2-2, the V gene TRBV5-1, with 11 bases matching TRBD2. V gave up 6 bases and J gave up 0 bases; unmatched junction bases: 4. CDR3 length equals 16 residues. Germline V gene lookup returns CDR1 SGHRS and CDR2 YFSETQ. CDR3 in DNA: TGCGCCAGCAACCCACTAGCGGGAGCGAACACCGGGGAGCTGTTTTTT. This translates into CASNPLAGANTGELFF.

The chain links TRBV19 to TRBJ1-1; D unresolved. This CDR3 has 12 residues. Germline lookup yields CDR1 LNHDA and CDR2 SQIVND (reference sequence). V was shortened by 4 bases and J by 3 bases, with 6 bases between the two germline ends. Here the CDR3 DNA reads TGTGCCAGTAGTACCCATTACACTGAAGCTTTCTTT. Its protein product is CASSTHYTEAFF.

The chain couples TRBV7-3 to TRBJ1-2; no reliable D call. This CDR3 region has 9 residues. Germline CDR1 is SGHTA and CDR2 is FQGTGA. Trimming shortened V by 5 bases and J by 12 bases, and 7 bases separated the two germline ends. The CDR3 region has the DNA TGTGCCAGCAGCCTGAGCGACACCTTC. Protein sequence: CASSLSDTF.

This chain uses TRBV30 with TRBJ1-3; no definite D call. The V and J ends lost 0 bases and 8 bases respectively, with 8 bases between them. Germline lookup yields CDR1 GTSNPN and CDR2 SVGIG (reference sequence). The CDR3 consists of 12 residues. The CDR3 is CAWSVKGYTIYF. The CDR3 DNA is TGTGCCTGGAGTGTAAAGGGATACACCATATATTTT.

The CDR3 DNA is TGTGCCAGTAGTATGGGGTTGAAGGGGGAGCTGTTTTTT. It encodes CASSMGLKGELFF. The chain recombines TRBV19 with TRBJ2-2; D unresolved. CDR1 LNHDA and CDR2 SQIVND come from the germline V gene (reference sequence). The V and J ends lost 3 bases and 8 bases respectively, with 10 bases between them. The CDR3 consists of 13 residues.

V and J are TRBV10-3 and TRBJ1-2; D call uncertain. V lost 7 bases and J 2 bases, leaving 11 bases between the germline ends. CDR3 length: 13 amino acids. Looked up from germline, CDR1 is ENHRY and CDR2 is SYGVKD. CDR3 sequence reads: CAIKGVPNYGYTF. The CDR3 coding sequence is TGTGCCATCAAGGGTGTGCCCAACTATGGCTACACCTTC.

This chain connects TRBV28 to TRBJ2-5; D ambiguous. The V gene's germline CDR1 is MDHEN and CDR2 SYDVKM. The V gene lost 8 bases and the J gene lost 2 bases, with 9 bases spanning the gap. The CDR3 length is 12 residues. Here the CDR3 reads CASRSGQETQYF. The CDR3 nucleotides are TGTGCCAGCCGGTCCGGGCAAGAGACCCAGTACTTC.

This clone was seen only a few times. The chain has TRBV9 and TRBJ1-2; no definite D call. The V end was cut by 2 bases, the J end by 7 bases, with 15 bases between. CDR3 length: 14 amino acids. Germline V lookup: CDR1 SGDLS, CDR2 YYNGEE. CDR3 DNA sequence: TGTGCCAGCAGCGTGGACTCCACCTCGCGTGGCTACACCTTC. Its translation is CASSVDSTSRGYTF.

The chain carries TRBV18 and TRBJ1-2; 8 bases fit TRBD1. V shed 2 bases, J shed 10 bases, and the junction held 6 bases outside the gene matches. Germline V gene data show CDR1 as KGHSH and CDR2 as LQKENI. The CDR3 spans 13 residues. This CDR3 reads CASSPNRGIDYTF. CDR3 DNA: TGTGCCAGCTCACCAAACAGGGGGATAGACTACACCTTC.

V is TRBV5-4 and J is TRBJ2-1; D might be TRBD2 (5 bases). Germline V gene data show CDR1 as SGHNT and CDR2 as YYREEE (reference sequence). Trimming removed 0 bases from V and 3 bases from J, with 10 bases in between. The CDR3 consists of 15 residues. CDR3 region: CASSLDGSFYNEQFF. The CDR3 nucleotides read TGTGCCAGCAGCTTGGATGGGAGTTTCTACAATGAGCAGTTCTTC.

This chain connects TRBV9 to TRBJ2-5, with D uncertain. The CDR3 consists of 14 residues. Germline V lookup: CDR1 SGDLS, CDR2 YYNGEE. V was shortened by 0 bases and J by 5 bases, with 11 bases between the two germline ends. CDR3 bases: TGTGCCAGCAGCGTAGCTGCCCTGACCGAGACCCAGTACTTC. Residues: CASSVAALTETQYF.

This clone was seen once. V and J are TRBV6-1 and TRBJ2-7; D is perhaps TRBD1 (6 bases). This CDR3 has 15 amino acids. CDR1 and CDR2 from the germline V gene are MNHNS and SASEGT. The V and J ends lost 3 bases and 0 bases respectively, with 12 bases between them. For the CDR3, the DNA is TGTGCCAGCAGTGATGTGGGGGCTAGCTCCTACGAGCAGTACTTC. It yields the protein CASSDVGASSYEQYF.

CDR3 in DNA: TGTGCCAGCAGTCCCGCACTAGCGGGAGGGCATGGTACGCAGTATTTT. It translates to CASSPALAGGHGTQYF. V and J are TRBV2 and TRBJ2-3; the match to TRBD2 covers 13 bases. With V trimmed by 5 bases and J by 8 bases, 10 bases remained unmatched. Germline lookup yields CDR1 SNHLY and CDR2 FYNNEI. The CDR3 totals 16 residues.

This clone has only a few counts. The chain uses TRBV10-1 and TRBJ2-7; a possible D gene is TRBD2 (6 bases). From germline, CDR1 is WNHNN and CDR2 SYGVQD (reference sequence). The CDR3 is made up of 13 amino acids. Trimming cost V 6 bases and J 2 bases, with 11 bases left between them. The CDR3 region has the DNA TGCGCCAGCAGCGCGGGGAAGGCCTACGAGCAGTACTTC. Translating it yields CASSAGKAYEQYF.

The chain is built from TRBV6-5 and TRBJ2-3, with 11 bases matching TRBD2. From germline, CDR1 is MNHEY and CDR2 SVGAGI. The CDR3 length is 15 residues. V lost 7 bases and J lost 1; bases outside the gene matches: 4. This CDR3 reads CASTTLAGGTDTQYF. The CDR3 bases are TGTGCCAGCACCACACTAGCGGGAGGCACAGATACGCAGTATTTT.

In this sample, this clone turned up once. The chain employs TRBV28 and TRBJ2-1; 8 bases are a match to TRBD2. Looked up from germline, CDR1 is MDHEN and CDR2 is SYDVKM. V gave up 5 bases and J gave up 0 bases; unmatched junction bases: 12. The CDR3 runs 18 residues. This CDR3 is CASSPPLAGASSYNEQFF. CDR3 sequence (DNA): TGTGCCAGCAGTCCCCCTCTAGCGGGCGCAAGCTCCTACAATGAGCAGTTCTTC.

In regard to this clone: A much larger clone is a single base away; this may be a read error. Within the sample, other DNA sequences also encode this same CDR3. The chain combines TRBV2 with TRBJ2-7, with TRBD1 identical over 9 bases. CDR1 SNHLY and CDR2 FYNNEI come from the germline V gene. With 1 base clipped from V and 2 bases from J, the junction kept 3 bases outside the gene matches. This CDR3 contains 15 residues. CDR3 DNA sequence: TGTGCCAGCAGTGAAGGGGGACAGGGAACCTACGAGCAGTACTTC. Amino acid sequence: CASSEGGQGTYEQYF.

This clone was observed a single time. The chain uses TRBV28 and TRBJ2-3; D gene uncertain. This CDR3 has 14 residues. Trimming took off 6 bases at V and 0 bases at J, with 10 bases between the two ends. The germline gives CDR1 MDHEN, CDR2 SYDVKM. The DNA for the CDR3 is TGTGCCAGCAGCGGACCCACTAGCACAGATACGCAGTATTTT. Translating it yields CASSGPTSTDTQYF.

The CDR3 loop reads CASSPVAGGVTDTQYF. Written as DNA, the CDR3 is TGTGCCAGCTCACCCGTAGCGGGAGGGGTCACAGATACGCAGTATTTT. V and J are TRBV18 and TRBJ2-3; 11 nucleotides line up with TRBD2. This CDR3 region has 16 residues. V lost 3 bases, J lost 2 bases, and 4 bases stayed unmatched. From germline, CDR1 is KGHSH and CDR2 LQKENI.

This chain uses TRBV28 with TRBJ2-7; D unclear. This CDR3 comprises 14 residues. The V end lost 1 base, the J end lost 2 bases, and 9 bases lay between the germline ends. Per the germline V gene, CDR1 is MDHEN and CDR2 is SYDVKM. This chain's CDR3 is CASSLFVGTYEQYF. CDR3 DNA sequence: TGTGCCAGCAGTTTATTTGTAGGGACCTACGAGCAGTACTTC.

Concerning this clone: Other nucleotide sequences from this sample produce the same CDR3. The CDR3 reads CASSSGDEQYF. Written as DNA, the CDR3 is TGTGCCAGCAGCTCGGGGGACGAGCAGTACTTC. The chain joins TRBV13 to TRBJ2-7; maybe TRBD2 (6 bases). The CDR3 spans 11 residues. The germline gives CDR1 PRHDT, CDR2 FYEKMQ (reference sequence). Trimming removed 4 bases from V and 5 bases from J, with 6 bases in between. The full variable domain, rest sourced from reference TRBV13 and TRBJ2-7, is AAGVIQSPRHLIKEKRETATLKCYPIPRHDTVYWYQQGPGQDPQFLISFYEKMQSDKGSIPDRFSAQQFSDYHSELNMSSLELGDSALYFCASSSGDEQYFGPGTRLTVT.

This chain's CDR3 is CASSYSSGRDEQYF. The CDR3 DNA reads as TGTGCCAGCAGTTACTCGTCAGGGCGGGACGAGCAGTACTTC. The chain carries TRBV6-6 and TRBJ2-7; possibly TRBD1 or TRBD2 for D (5 bases each). Germline values: CDR1 MNHNY, CDR2 SVGAGI (reference sequence). The length of the CDR3 is 14 residues. V lost 0 bases to trimming and J lost 5 bases, with 11 bases between them.

In this sample, this clone turned up a few times. The chain uses TRBV19 and TRBJ2-1; D may correspond to TRBD1 or TRBD2 (5 bases each). The CDR3 runs 14 residues. The V end lost 6 bases, the J end lost 8 bases, and 17 bases lay between the germline ends. Germline loops: CDR1 LNHDA, CDR2 SQIVND (reference sequence). The CDR3 DNA reads TGTGCCAGTAGCAGAGACCCGGGGCGCCATGAGCAGTTCTTC. Its translation: CASSRDPGRHEQFF.

The CDR3 here is CASSQLLLGRSGNTIYF. The CDR3 nucleotides read TGCGCCAGCAGCCAACTCCTCTTGGGGAGATCTGGAAACACCATATATTTT. This chain links TRBV4-1 with TRBJ1-3, with D unclear. CDR1 MGHRA and CDR2 YSYEKL come from the germline V gene. The germline V and J ends were trimmed by 2 bases and 1 base, with 15 bases remaining between them. This CDR3 has 17 residues.

J is TRBJ2-3 and V is TRBV4-2; D is undetermined. The CDR3 is made up of 16 amino acids. V lost 0 bases, J lost 0 bases, and 10 bases lay in between. Looked up from germline, CDR1 is LGHNA and CDR2 is YNFKEQ. Here the CDR3 DNA reads TGTGCCAGCAGCCAAGAACAGAGAACTAGCACAGATACGCAGTATTTT. Translating gives CASSQEQRTSTDTQYF.

V gene TRBV5-1 combines with J gene TRBJ1-1; D gene uncertain. The V gene lost 2 bases and the J gene lost 0 bases, with 14 bases spanning the gap. The CDR3 extends over 16 amino acids. Germline lookup yields CDR1 SGHRS and CDR2 YFSETQ. CDR3 DNA: TGCGCCAGCAGCTTCGGTGGCGGGCCGATGAACACTGAAGCTTTCTTT. Translating it yields CASSFGGGPMNTEAFF.

Here the CDR3 DNA reads TGTGCCAGCAGCTTAGCACAGTACCAAGAGACCCAGTACTTC. As protein: CASSLAQYQETQYF. The gene calls are TRBV11-2 and TRBJ2-5, with no clear D. Trimming pared 1 base from V and 0 bases from J, leaving 6 bases between. There are 14 residues in the CDR3. Germline loops: CDR1 SGHAT, CDR2 FQNNGV.